These 27 T cell receptor beta chains were all obtained from the same sample, sequenced in a study of Tregs in tolerant kidney transplant recipients. Libraries were prepared by immunoSEQ multiplex PCR; TCRdb keeps only in-frame clonotypes and omits some of them. The table has about 110,000 clones, roughly 89% seen once. The sequencing used CD4+ T cells from blood, collected before the transplant. These receptors were taken from a human donor who received a combined kidney and bone marrow transplant.

V gene TRBV5-1 combines with J gene TRBJ2-7; the match to TRBD1 covers 7 bases. The ends lost 4 bases at V and 7 bases at J; junction bases unmatched: 14. The CDR3 spans 15 residues. Germline-derived CDR1 and CDR2 are SGHRS and YFSETQ. This CDR3 is CASSLSGTVAGEQYF. In nucleotides, the CDR3 is TGCGCCAGCAGCCTCTCCGGGACAGTAGCCGGTGAGCAGTACTTC.

The V and J genes are TRBV2 and TRBJ2-5, with TRBD2 identical over 10 bases. Germline V CDR1 and CDR2: SNHLY, FYNNEI. This CDR3 is 14 amino acids long. Losses at the gene ends were 7 bases for V and 5 bases for J; bases not matched to a gene: 7. The CDR3 region is CASKSGGEAETQYF. The CDR3 DNA sequence: TGTGCCAGCAAAAGCGGGGGGGAGGCGGAGACCCAGTACTTC.

The rearrangement links TRBV5-1 to TRBJ2-5; 7 bases align to TRBD2. Trimming removed 0 bases from V and 3 bases from J; junction bases left unmatched: 11. Germline V lookup: CDR1 SGHRS, CDR2 YFSETQ. The CDR3 extends over 17 amino acids. The CDR3 DNA is TGCGCCAGCAGCTTGGTTGGCTCACTAGCGTCTAAAGAGACCCAGTACTTC. The encoded protein is CASSLVGSLASKETQYF.

The chain carries TRBV15 and TRBJ2-1, with TRBD2 matching 7 bases. This CDR3 is 15 amino acids long. V was pared by 0 bases and J by 9 bases, with 8 bases of the junction left unmatched. Per germline, CDR1 LNHNV and CDR2 YYDKDF (reference sequence). The DNA for the CDR3 is TGTGCCACCAGCAGAGATTCGGGGAGGGACGGTGAGCAGTTCTTC. Its protein is CATSRDSGRDGEQFF.

V gene TRBV5-1 combines with J gene TRBJ2-7; the D gene is possibly TRBD2 (6 bases). V gave up 5 bases and J gave up 0 bases, with 30 bases separating them. The germline V gene has CDR1 SGHRS and CDR2 YFSETQ. The CDR3 length is 20 residues. In DNA, the CDR3 is TGCGCCAGCAGGCCCAATCCACCTTCCTGGACCGGGAGCAACTCCTACGAGCAGTACTTC. Its translation: CASRPNPPSWTGSNSYEQYF.

The chain employs TRBV7-2 and TRBJ2-1, with 11 bases fitting TRBD2. Looked up from germline, CDR1 is SGHTA and CDR2 is FQGNSA. The CDR3 totals 15 residues. J was trimmed by 4 bases and V by 2 bases; bases with no gene match: 1. The CDR3: CASSLRTSGYNEQFF. The CDR3 DNA reads as TGTGCCAGCAGCTTAAGGACTAGCGGGTACAATGAGCAGTTCTTC.

The rearrangement links TRBV7-2 to TRBJ2-7; 7 nucleotides agree with TRBD2. J lost 1 base, V lost 1 base, and 4 bases had no gene match. Germline V gives CDR1 SGHTA, CDR2 FQGNSA. The CDR3 is made up of 15 amino acids. The CDR3 reads CASSLDGLGSYEQYF. The CDR3 bases are TGTGCCAGCAGCTTAGACGGACTAGGTTCCTACGAGCAGTACTTC.

The genes are TRBV28 and TRBJ2-3, with D unresolved. The V gene's germline CDR1 is MDHEN and CDR2 SYDVKM. V lost 7 bases, J lost 1 base, and 9 bases lay in between. CDR3 length equals 13 residues. The CDR3 loop is CASTPRGTDTQYF. CDR3 DNA: TGTGCCAGCACCCCTCGGGGCACAGATACGCAGTATTTT.

The chain uses TRBV6-4 and TRBJ2-3; a weak D match, TRBD1 (5 bases). The CDR3 runs to 13 residues. V shed 5 bases and J shed 6 bases, with 12 bases lying between them. The germline V gene has CDR1 MRHNA and CDR2 SNTAGT. The CDR3 DNA sequence: TGTGCCAGCAGTTTCGACAGTCGGGATACGCAGTATTTT. This codes for CASSFDSRDTQYF.

The rearrangement links TRBV10-3 to TRBJ1-2, with D perhaps TRBD1 (6 bases). V lost 10 bases to trimming and J lost 4 bases, with 13 bases between them. Germline V lookup: CDR1 ENHRY, CDR2 SYGVKD. The CDR3 length is 12 residues. This chain's CDR3 is CATGQRIYGYTF. The CDR3 bases are TGTGCCACCGGACAGCGGATCTATGGCTACACCTTC.

In its sample, this clone was seen a few times. The rearrangement uses TRBV2 and TRBJ1-6; 7 nucleotides agree with TRBD1. The CDR3 extends over 12 amino acids. Germline CDR1 and CDR2: SNHLY and FYNNEI. J lost 11 bases, V lost 6 bases, and 4 bases had no gene match. The CDR3, as DNA: TGTGCCAGCAGCAACGACAGGGCACCCCTCCACTTT. Amino acids: CASSNDRAPLHF.

The rearrangement uses TRBV9 and TRBJ1-2; D is unresolved. V was clipped by 0 bases and J by 7 bases, with 7 bases between them. Germline V gene sequence: CDR1 SGDLS, CDR2 YYNGEE. The CDR3 has 12 amino acids. The CDR3 DNA is TGTGCCAGCAGCGTAGCAGGCTTTGGCTACACCTTC. Translated, it gives CASSVAGFGYTF.

The J gene is TRBJ1-6, the V gene TRBV5-1; 11 bases fit TRBD1. From germline, CDR1 is SGHRS and CDR2 YFSETQ. Trimming cost V 4 bases and J 7 bases; bases outside gene matches: 1. The CDR3 is made up of 14 amino acids. CDR3 sequence (DNA): TGCGCCAGCAGCCGGACAGGGGGCAATTCACCCCTCCACTTT. It encodes CASSRTGGNSPLHF.

The chain carries TRBV15 and TRBJ1-1, with D possibly being TRBD1 (6 bases). Per the germline V gene, CDR1 is LNHNV and CDR2 is YYDKDF (reference sequence). This CDR3 spans 15 amino acids. V was trimmed by 0 bases and J by 4 bases, leaving 12 bases between them. The CDR3 nucleotides are TGTGCCACCAGCAGAGATTTCTCAGGGGCCACTGAAGCTTTCTTT. This encodes CATSRDFSGATEAFF.

V is TRBV28 and J is TRBJ1-3; 7 bases align to TRBD1. Germline assignment: CDR1 MDHEN and CDR2 SYDVKM. The J segment lost 4 bases and the V segment lost 3 bases, leaving 6 bases of the junction unmatched. This CDR3 is 15 amino acids long. CDR3 nucleotide sequence: TGTGCCAGCAGTTTTACAGGGGTTCCCGGAAACACCATATATTTT. It translates to CASSFTGVPGNTIYF.

The chain uses TRBV9 and TRBJ1-5, with TRBD1 matching 8 bases. From germline, CDR1 is SGDLS and CDR2 YYNGEE. This CDR3 is 14 amino acids long. The junction had 6 bases not matched to a gene; V was cut back by 5 bases and J by 5 bases. This CDR3 is CASSPGQGDQPQHF. In DNA form, the CDR3 reads TGTGCCAGCAGTCCCGGACAGGGAGATCAGCCCCAGCATTTT.

The V call is TRBV11-2, the J call TRBJ2-7; D might be TRBD1 (5 bases). The CDR3 totals 14 residues. Germline V gives CDR1 SGHAT, CDR2 FQNNGV. Trimming pared 7 bases from V and 2 bases from J, leaving 15 bases between. In DNA, the CDR3 is TGTGCCAGCACCCCACGCCCAGGGACCTACGAGCAGTACTTC. As protein: CASTPRPGTYEQYF.

V is TRBV10-3 and J is TRBJ2-3; TRBD2 aligns across 8 bases. Germline trimming cut 9 bases from V and 4 bases from J; bases unmatched to any gene: 12. Germline V gene data show CDR1 as ENHRY and CDR2 as SYGVKD. This CDR3 is built from 15 residues. The CDR3 DNA sequence: TGTGCCATTGGTAGCGGGGATAGGACATCAGATACGCAGTATTTT. Translating it yields CAIGSGDRTSDTQYF.

The chain has TRBV4-1 and TRBJ2-2; D is unclear. The ends were cut back, 0 bases at V and 6 bases at J, with 11 bases in the middle. This CDR3 spans 15 amino acids. Per germline, CDR1 MGHRA and CDR2 YSYEKL. Here the CDR3 DNA reads TGCGCCAGCAGCCAAGATCCGTCTATGGCCGGGGAGCTGTTTTTT. As protein: CASSQDPSMAGELFF.

This clone was counted between two and nine times. This chain connects TRBV5-4 to TRBJ1-1; 8 nucleotides line up with TRBD1. CDR1 is SGHNT and CDR2 is YYREEE in the germline V gene (reference sequence). The CDR3 sequence is 13 residues long. Trimming took 6 bases from V and 1 from J; bases not matched to a gene: 2. In DNA, the CDR3 is TGTGCCAGCACCCAGGGGGCGAACACTGAAGCTTTCTTT. Its protein product is CASTQGANTEAFF.

The CDR3 is CASSYSGTGAIYEQYF. CDR3 DNA sequence: TGTGCCAGCAGTTACTCCGGGACAGGGGCCATCTACGAGCAGTACTTC. The chain recombines TRBV6-6 with TRBJ2-7, with 10 bases identical to TRBD1. J was trimmed by 3 bases and V by 0 bases; bases with no gene match: 5. Germline V gene data show CDR1 as MNHNY and CDR2 as SVGAGI (reference sequence). This CDR3 comprises 16 residues.

The chain uses TRBV6-5 and TRBJ2-1; D gene unclear. Germline V gene data show CDR1 as MNHEY and CDR2 as SVGAGI. V was cut by 4 bases and J by 0 bases, with 13 bases left in between. The CDR3 is made up of 16 amino acids. In nucleotides, the CDR3 is TGTGCCAGCAGTTCCATAGACACGAGCTCCTACAATGAGCAGTTCTTC. Translating gives CASSSIDTSSYNEQFF.

The chain links TRBV4-3 to TRBJ2-7; D ambiguous. There are 13 residues in the CDR3. Trimming took off 0 bases at V and 2 bases at J, with 5 bases between the two ends. CDR1 is LGHNA and CDR2 is YSLEER in the germline V gene. The CDR3 nucleotides read TGCGCCAGCAGCCAAGAACTGGCCTACGAGCAGTACTTC. Its translation is CASSQELAYEQYF.

The chain employs TRBV7-6 and TRBJ2-1; the match to TRBD2 covers 10 bases. Germline V gene lookup returns CDR1 SGHVS and CDR2 FNYEAQ. This CDR3 contains 16 residues. Trimming removed 5 bases from V and 4 bases from J; junction bases left unmatched: 8. The CDR3 DNA follows: TGTGCCAGCAGCAACTCCCGTAGCGGGGGGTACAATGAGCAGTTCTTC. Its protein product is CASSNSRSGGYNEQFF.

This clone was observed once. The chain links TRBV5-1 to TRBJ2-1; 8 positions match TRBD2. Per germline, CDR1 SGHRS and CDR2 YFSETQ. The CDR3 runs to 15 residues. The V and J ends lost 7 bases and 2 bases, in that order; junction bases with no gene match: 8. The DNA for the CDR3 is TGCGCCAGCCGATCTCCGGGACTAGCCTACAATGAGCAGTTCTTC. Protein: CASRSPGLAYNEQFF.

The gene calls are TRBV27 and TRBJ2-4, with 10 bases fitting TRBD1. The CDR3 totals 14 residues. Germline assignment: CDR1 MNHEY and CDR2 SMNVEV (reference sequence). Losses at the gene ends were 4 bases for V and 7 bases for J; bases not matched to a gene: 4. The CDR3 DNA sequence: TGTGCCAGCAGTTGGGACAGGGGAGGTAACATTCAGTACTTC. It codes for CASSWDRGGNIQYF.

The rearrangement links TRBV7-2 to TRBJ1-2; no clear D. Trimming shortened V by 4 bases and J by 5 bases, and 23 bases separated the two germline ends. This CDR3 comprises 17 residues. Germline V gene sequence: CDR1 SGHTA, CDR2 FQGNSA. The CDR3 sequence: CASSSFDPSTDPYGYTF. The CDR3 nucleotides are TGTGCCAGCAGCTCCTTTGACCCTTCGACTGACCCGTATGGCTACACCTTC.